These 21 T cell receptor beta chains share one sample of origin, sequenced in a study of neurological immune-mediated disorders. TCRdb re-analysed the 5' RACE reads in MiXCR, keeping a single row per CDR3 protein. The sample holds roughly 50,000 distinct CDR3 sequences, approximately 12% seen once. As to time point: longitudinal time-point 3. The sample was PBMCs. The receptors stem from a male donor with HTLV-1-associated myelopathy (HAM/TSP).

This clonotype was seen at least ten times. The chain has TRBV5-6 and TRBJ1-1; D remains ambiguous. The CDR3 runs to 12 residues. In germline, CDR1 is SGHDT, CDR2 YYEEEE. V was trimmed by 0 bases and J by 9 bases, leaving 9 bases between them. CDR3 DNA: TGTGCCAGCAGCTTGGGTACAGCAAAAGCTTTCTTT. Residues: CASSLGTAKAFF. Full variable domain (outside the CDR3, taken from reference TRBV5-6 and TRBJ1-1): DAGVTQSPTHLIKTRGQQVTLRCSPKSGHDTVSWYQQALGQGPQFIFQYYEEEERQRGNFPDRFSGHQFPNYSSELNVNALLLGDSALYLCASSLGTAKAFFGQGTRLTVV.

This clonotype was counted at least ten times. The chain employs TRBV7-8 and TRBJ1-1; TRBD1 matches at 7 bases. Per the germline V gene, CDR1 is SGHVS and CDR2 is FQNEAQ. V lost 5 bases, J lost 4 bases, and 4 bases stayed unmatched. This CDR3 has 13 amino acids. This CDR3 is CASSTTGFTEAFF. The CDR3 DNA is TGTGCCAGCAGCACGACAGGGTTCACTGAAGCTTTCTTT.

This clonotype was observed at least ten times. The chain is built from TRBV5-1 and TRBJ2-1, with D maybe TRBD2 (5 bases). Trimming stripped 5 bases from V and 1 base from J, with 16 bases between. This CDR3 spans 16 amino acids. Germline V gives CDR1 SGHRS, CDR2 YFSETQ. The CDR3 DNA is TGCGCCAGCAGTTTGAATCCAGCGGATTCCTACAATGAGCAGTTCTTC. It specifies CASSLNPADSYNEQFF.

In this sample, this clonotype turned up many times. The V gene is TRBV2, the J gene TRBJ2-2; D is possibly TRBD2 (6 bases). V was clipped by 7 bases and J by 4 bases, with 13 bases between them. The CDR3 totals 14 residues. Germline CDR1 and CDR2: SNHLY and FYNNEI. CDR3: CASTRGAGTGELFF. The DNA for the CDR3 is TGTGCCAGCACCCGGGGAGCGGGCACCGGGGAGCTGTTTTTT.

This clonotype was seen repeatedly, ten times or more. V gene TRBV27 combines with J gene TRBJ1-2, with 7 bases that match TRBD1. The CDR3 contains 15 residues. From germline, CDR1 is MNHEY and CDR2 SMNVEV (reference sequence). With 6 bases clipped from V and 2 bases from J, the junction kept 9 bases outside the gene matches. The CDR3 sequence: CASSPRQGRNYGYTF. The CDR3 region has the DNA TGTGCCAGCAGCCCTCGACAGGGTCGGAACTATGGCTACACCTTC.

This clonotype was seen repeatedly, ten times or more. The genes are TRBV18 and TRBJ2-1; TRBD2 might be the D (6 bases). The CDR3 is made up of 15 amino acids. Trimming pared 3 bases from V and 8 bases from J, leaving 17 bases between. Germline V gene data show CDR1 as KGHSH and CDR2 as LQKENI. The CDR3 sequence: CASSPPRGLGDEQFF. In DNA form, the CDR3 reads TGTGCCAGCTCACCGCCCCGGGGGTTGGGGGATGAGCAGTTCTTC.

This clonotype was seen at least ten times. The chain combines TRBV7-3 with TRBJ1-4, with D possibly TRBD1 on 5 matching bases. The V end was cut by 5 bases, the J end by 2 bases, with 24 bases between. Germline V gene data show CDR1 as SGHTA and CDR2 as FQGTGA. The CDR3 has 19 residues. CDR3 residues: CASSQGPHSRPKTNEKLFF. CDR3 bases: TGTGCCAGCAGCCAGGGCCCACATTCGCGCCCTAAGACTAATGAAAAACTGTTTTTT.

This clonotype came up many times. The rearrangement joins TRBV3-2 to TRBJ2-5; the table's TRBD1 call for D was not verified on the DNA. TRBV3-2 is deemed a pseudogene. The CDR3 loop spans 15 amino acids. The CDR3 spells CASSQTRRGKDAQYF. The CDR3 DNA follows: TGTGCCAGCAGCCAAACACGGCGGGGGAAAGACGCCCAGTACTTC.

This clonotype was counted many times. The V gene is TRBV7-2, the J gene TRBJ2-5; no clear D gene. V lost 1 base, J lost 4 bases, and 13 bases lay in between. The germline V gene has CDR1 SGHTA and CDR2 FQGNSA. This CDR3 region has 15 residues. In DNA form, the CDR3 reads TGTGCCAGCAGCTTAGTTAGAGACCCATTAGAGACCCAGTACTTC. Translation: CASSLVRDPLETQYF.

This clonotype was seen ten or more times. The genes are TRBV5-1 and TRBJ2-1; a possible D gene is TRBD1 (6 bases). Germline assignment: CDR1 SGHRS and CDR2 YFSETQ. The CDR3 loop spans 16 amino acids. V lost 0 bases, J lost 4 bases, and 14 bases lay in between. The CDR3 coding sequence is TGCGCCAGCAGCTTGGACCCAGGGGACGGATACAATGAGCAGTTCTTC. Its protein is CASSLDPGDGYNEQFF.

There are many counts of this clonotype. The chain carries TRBV9 and TRBJ2-7; 9 bases line up with TRBD1. Germline CDR1 is SGDLS and CDR2 is YYNGEE. The V segment lost 3 bases and the J segment 7 bases; nucleotides outside the gene matches: 11. The CDR3 is made up of 15 amino acids. The CDR3 loop is CASSALGQGHREQYF. The CDR3, as DNA: TGTGCCAGCAGCGCCTTGGGACAGGGCCATAGAGAGCAGTACTTC.

At least ten counts were recorded for this clonotype. The chain has TRBV4-3 and TRBJ2-1, with 8 bases that match TRBD1. This CDR3 comprises 16 residues. The V gene's germline CDR1 is LGHNA and CDR2 YSLEER. V dropped 0 bases and J dropped 6; count of bases not matched to a gene: 7. The CDR3: CASSQDVYRGSNEQFF. CDR3 nucleotides: TGCGCCAGCAGCCAAGATGTGTACAGGGGGAGCAATGAGCAGTTCTTC.

Points on this clonotype: The junction departs from germline at one end; a sequencing error may be responsible. The chain combines TRBV28 with TRBJ2-7; the D call may be TRBD1 or TRBD2 (5 bases each). CDR1 is MDHEN, CDR2 SYDVKM, per germline. CDR3 length: 15 amino acids. This CDR3 reads CASRETGTAYYEQYF. Written as DNA, the CDR3 is TGTGCCAGCAGGGAAACCGGGACGGCCTACTACGAGCAATACTTC.

This clonotype showed up many times. V gene TRBV10-3 combines with J gene TRBJ2-3; tentative D call: TRBD1 (6 bases). V lost 7 bases and J 5 bases, leaving 13 bases between the germline ends. The germline gives CDR1 ENHRY, CDR2 SYGVKD. This CDR3 spans 13 amino acids. In DNA form, the CDR3 reads TGTGCCATCACTCTAGGCAGGGGAGATACGCAGTATTTT. Protein sequence: CAITLGRGDTQYF.

There are many counts of this clonotype. This chain links TRBV9 with TRBJ2-1; tentatively, D is TRBD1 or TRBD2 (5 bases each). Germline lookup yields CDR1 SGDLS and CDR2 YYNGEE. V lost 4 bases, J lost 0 bases, and 11 bases lay in between. CDR3 length: 15 amino acids. The CDR3 spells CASSPGTSSYNEQFF. CDR3 DNA: TGTGCCAGCAGCCCCGGGACCAGCTCCTACAATGAGCAGTTCTTC. Looking up the rest from reference TRBV9 and TRBJ2-1 gives the full variable domain: DSGVTQTPKHLITATGQRVTLRCSPRSGDLSVYWYQQSLDQGLQFLIQYYNGEERAKGNILERFSAQQFPDLHSELNLSSLELGDSALYFCASSPGTSSYNEQFFGPGTRLTVL.

This clonotype was seen ten or more times. The gene calls are TRBV7-2 and TRBJ2-1, with 8 bases aligning to TRBD2. V trimming: 2 bases; J trimming: 7 bases; junction bases outside the gene matches: 4. Germline V gene sequence: CDR1 SGHTA, CDR2 FQGNSA. The CDR3 is 14 amino acids. For the CDR3, the DNA is TGTGCCAGCAGCTTACAAGCGGGGGCGAATGAGCAGTTCTTC. It is translated as CASSLQAGANEQFF.

This chain connects TRBV28 to TRBJ1-2, with D tentatively TRBD1 (5 bases). Germline values: CDR1 MDHEN, CDR2 SYDVKM. The CDR3 has 14 amino acids. Trimming pared 10 bases from V and 7 bases from J, leaving 22 bases between. CDR3 sequence (DNA): TGTGCCACCCGAGCTGTAAGGGGTCCCACTGGCTACACCTTC. It translates to CATRAVRGPTGYTF.

This clonotype was counted between two and nine times. The chain is built from TRBV20-1 and TRBJ2-3, with D tentatively TRBD2 (7 bases). The CDR3 is 13 amino acids. Per germline, CDR1 DFQATT and CDR2 SNEGSKA (reference sequence). V was trimmed by 5 bases and J by 5 bases, leaving 14 bases between them. CDR3 bases: TGCAGTGCTGGGGGGGCCCCTAGAGATACGCAGTATTTT. This encodes CSAGGAPRDTQYF.

At least ten counts were recorded for this clonotype. This chain joins TRBV4-3 and TRBJ2-7, with D tentatively TRBD2 (5 bases). This CDR3 contains 13 residues. Germline assignment: CDR1 LGHNA and CDR2 YSLEER. The V end lost 3 bases, the J end lost 6 bases, and 12 bases lay between the germline ends. CDR3 protein: CASSQTTTGEQYF. The CDR3, as DNA: TGCGCCAGCAGCCAGACTACCACCGGCGAGCAGTACTTC.

This clonotype was picked up many times. The chain recombines TRBV7-9 with TRBJ2-7, with 10 positions matching TRBD1. The ends lost 5 bases at V and 5 bases at J; junction bases unmatched: 12. CDR1 is SEHNR, CDR2 FQNEAQ, per germline (reference sequence). This CDR3 is 16 amino acids long. The CDR3 DNA sequence: TGTGCCAGCAGCCAGCGCCGACAGGGGGCTATCAACGAGCAGTACTTC. This translates into CASSQRRQGAINEQYF. Full variable domain (missing parts from reference TRBV7-9 and TRBJ2-7): DTGVSQNPRHKITKRGQNVTFRCDPISEHNRLYWYRQTLGQGPEFLTYFQNEAQLEKSRLLSDRFSAERPKGSFSTLEIQRTEQGDSAMYLCASSQRRQGAINEQYFGPGTRLTVT.

The table lists this clonotype with many counts. The CDR3: CASSVQGRDSPLHF. CDR3 sequence (DNA): TGCGCCAGCAGCGTACAGGGGAGGGATTCACCCCTCCACTTT. The rearrangement links TRBV5-1 to TRBJ1-6, with 7 bases identical to TRBD1. Germline assignment: CDR1 SGHRS and CDR2 YFSETQ. Unmatched junction bases numbered 6, after V lost 4 bases and J lost 8 bases. The CDR3 is 14 amino acids.